Sequencing of this TCR beta chain was carried out in a study of T cell repertoires in cytomegalovirus infection. Turning to the study itself: Both a matching HLA type and CMV infection were indicated by public TCR beta signatures.

TCRdb reprocessed the reads with MiXCR, giving one entry per CDR3 protein. Counted here are some 500,000 distinct CDR3 sequences, under 45% occurring once; the ten biggest clones make up 48%. This clonotype was seen a few times. Its target is unknown. Regarding the study as a whole: Ex vivo responses were dominated by HLA-C-restricted CMV-specific TCR beta clonotypes.

The CDR3 runs to 13 residues. The germline V and J ends were trimmed by 5 bases and 4 bases, with 12 bases remaining between them. The germline gives CDR1 DFQATT, CDR2 SNEGSKA (reference sequence). This chain joins TRBV20-1 and TRBJ1-5; D call uncertain. The clonotype was recovered from a human donor in good health (CMV status not recorded). Some clones in this sample may be carry-over from other donors' samples. The starting material was cultured PBMCs, obtained from culture after CMV antigen stimulation. CDR3 sequence: CSARPLNNQPQHF. DNA of the CDR3: TGCAGTGCTCGCCCCCTTAATAATCAGCCCCAGCATTTT.